This T cell receptor (beta chain) was observed in a study of T-cell memory formation after mild COVID-19. Across the study: TCR clusters mostly belonged to single donors. Study-wide findings and caveats: In pre-infection memory, a portion of responding clones appeared, which suggested that cross-reactive memory joined.

Using constant-segment primers, 5'RACE produced TCR alpha and TCR beta cDNA libraries carrying sample barcodes and UMIs. In TCRdb, the 5' RACE reads were re-called with MiXCR into one record per CDR3 protein. Of about 390,000 distinct CDR3 sequences in the sample, around 21% are singletons; the top ten hold under 15%. Many counts were recorded for this clonotype. Its antigen is undetermined. V was shortened by 3 bases and J by 7 bases, with 14 bases between the two germline ends. The germline gives CDR1 SGHRS, CDR2 YFSETQ. This CDR3 has 13 residues. The sample consisted of PBMCs or a T cell subset sorted from them (not recorded which). The source is an adult woman who had mild COVID-19 (a few samples of this study predate the infection). Cell type and time point are not known. This sequence joins TRBV5-1 and TRBJ2-7, with D possibly matching TRBD1 (6 bases). The CDR3 coding sequence is TGCGCCAGCAGCTGGACAGCTTCGGGTGAGCAGTACTTC. The encoded protein is CASSWTASGEQYF.